This TCR beta chain was profiled in a study of cytomegalovirus exposure and HLA in healthy donors. The CDR3 consists of 15 residues. The V gene's germline CDR1 is SNHLY and CDR2 FYNNEI. Researchers ran the PCR with 60 Vbeta and 13 Jbeta primers. TCRdb's table, derived via immunoSEQ multiplex PCR, lists solely in-frame clones and lacks some. The table includes under 200,000 clones, 65% to 85% detected once. The TCR comes from a woman aged 40 to 50 in good health and CMV-seropositive. The sample comprised PBMCs. This sequence joins TRBV2 and TRBJ2-3; TRBD2 matches 9 bases. CDR3 nucleotides: TGTGCTTCTAAGGGGCGGGGGGGAGGGTCAGATACGCAGTATTTT. Its translation is CASKGRGGGSDTQYF.